The table lists the clone carrying this T cell receptor beta chain with a few counts. The antigen is unknown. This sample is drawn from a study of shared clonotypes between healthy human individuals. Each unsorted sample relied on about 90 million PBMCs as its source of genomic DNA. Overall study findings and caveats: Clonotype sharing among donors, it was expected, would be affected by sequencing depth. The donor pool, a small one, limited the genetic and exposure-history diversity represented.

The CDR3 spans 12 residues. V was clipped by 6 bases and J by 4 bases, with 13 bases between them. The V gene's germline CDR1 is SQVTM and CDR2 ANQGSEA. This table comes from immunoSEQ multiplex PCR, and its TCRdb copy is limited to in-frame clones, with some not included. Here the sample spans some 500,000 clones, around 79% being singletons. The chain uses TRBV29-1 and TRBJ2-7; either TRBD1 or TRBD2 may supply D (5 bases each). The clonotype comes from a middle-aged woman in good health. Some clones in this sample may be carry-over from other donors' samples. What was sequenced was PBMCs. The CDR3 sequence: CSVGSGLYEQYF. CDR3 nucleotides: TGCAGCGTAGGGTCGGGGCTGTACGAGCAGTACTTC.